The 22 T cell receptor beta chains listed next were all sequenced from one sample in a study of response to subunit inactivated influenza vaccine (dated by TCRdb to the late 2010s). The receptor library was made with RT-PCR. Sequencing instrument: Illumina HiSeq 2500. TCRdb took the public reads, trimmed them with fastp at Q25, ran MiXCR for clone calling and kept in-frame beta chains. Entries are consolidated by CDR3 protein sequence, retaining the most common genes and DNA. Here the sample has almost 600,000 distinct CDR3 sequences; 12% to 15% occur a single time. The top ten clones comprise around 10% of the sample. Sequenced here: PBMCs from blood, sampled 11 to 12 days after vaccination. The source is a man aged 50-60 years who received an inactivated influenza vaccine. Donor details come from another sample of the same person, matched by shared clones.

This clonotype came up a few times. The rearrangement links TRBV7-2 to TRBJ2-5, with 7 nucleotides matching TRBD2. There are 16 residues in the CDR3. J was trimmed by 1 base and V by 5 bases; bases with no gene match: 10. Germline values: CDR1 SGHTA, CDR2 FQGNSA. CDR3 sequence reads: CASSLGGGGVQETQYF. The CDR3 DNA reads as TGTGCCAGCAGCCTCGGAGGCGGGGGTGTCCAAGAGACCCAGTACTTC.

This clonotype was seen a few times. The J gene is TRBJ2-7, the V gene TRBV12-3 or TRBV12-4; the D is unclear. This CDR3 comprises 15 residues. V was cut by 1 base and J by 1 base, with 11 bases left in between. Here the CDR3 DNA reads TGTGCCAGCAGTTTAGATGGTGTAGTATCCTACGAGCAGTACTTC. Its translation: CASSLDGVVSYEQYF.

V is TRBV5-6 and J is TRBJ2-3; TRBD2 agrees at 13 bases. Looked up from germline, CDR1 is SGHDT and CDR2 is YYEEEE. The CDR3 sequence is 17 residues long. The J segment lost 2 bases and the V segment lost 3 bases, leaving 6 bases of the junction unmatched. CDR3 coding DNA: TGTGCCAGCAGCTGGAAGACTAGCGGGGGGCCCACAGATACGCAGTATTTT. Translated: CASSWKTSGGPTDTQYF.

The table lists this clonotype with a few counts. The V call is TRBV18, the J call TRBJ2-1; TRBD2 might be the D (5 bases). This CDR3 region has 15 residues. The V and J ends lost 2 bases and 5 bases respectively, with 13 bases between them. Per germline, CDR1 KGHSH and CDR2 LQKENI. The CDR3: CASSPRGSMNNEQFF. In DNA, the CDR3 is TGTGCCAGCTCACCAAGAGGGTCTATGAACAATGAGCAGTTCTTC.

This clonotype was seen a few times. The rearrangement uses TRBV20-1 and TRBJ2-7; TRBD1 matches at 7 bases. CDR1 DFQATT and CDR2 SNEGSKA come from the germline V gene (reference sequence). The CDR3 contains 14 residues. Trimming took 4 bases from V and 2 from J; bases not matched to a gene: 8. The CDR3 here is CSANPPGQTYEQYF. CDR3 sequence (DNA): TGCAGTGCTAACCCTCCGGGACAGACCTACGAGCAGTACTTC.

The J gene is TRBJ2-5, the V gene TRBV6-5, with D maybe TRBD2 (5 bases). Germline loops: CDR1 MNHEY, CDR2 SVGAGI. The CDR3 is 17 residues long. V gave up 2 bases and J gave up 3 bases, with 19 bases separating them. The CDR3 DNA follows: TGTGCCAGCAGTTACCCCACTCTCCGCGGGCCGGAAGAGACCCAGTACTTC. Its translation: CASSYPTLRGPEETQYF.

The chain couples TRBV4-1 to TRBJ2-1, with D perhaps matching TRBD1 (6 bases). CDR3 size: 15 residues. The germline V gene has CDR1 MGHRA and CDR2 YSYEKL. V lost 1 base, J lost 1 base, and 8 bases lay in between. CDR3 coding DNA: TGCGCCAGCAGCCAAGGACAGGCTTCCTACAATGAGCAGTTCTTC. Protein: CASSQGQASYNEQFF.

This CDR3 reads CAISESADQPQHF. CDR3 in DNA: TGTGCCATCAGTGAGTCCGCGGATCAGCCCCAGCATTTT. The rearrangement links TRBV10-3 to TRBJ1-5; D remains unclear. The CDR3 spans 13 residues. V gave up 0 bases and J gave up 5 bases, with 5 bases separating them. Germline V CDR1 and CDR2: ENHRY, SYGVKD.

The chain combines TRBV6-1 with TRBJ1-2; no firm D call. CDR3 size: 14 residues. V lost 6 bases to trimming and J lost 2 bases, with 13 bases between them. Germline V gene sequence: CDR1 MNHNS, CDR2 SASEGT. This CDR3 is CASRESAQNYGYTF. CDR3 coding DNA: TGTGCCAGCAGGGAATCTGCACAGAACTATGGCTACACCTTC.

This clonotype has more than one count but fewer than ten. This chain joins TRBV3-1 and TRBJ2-1, with 12 nucleotides matching TRBD2. Germline V gene sequence: CDR1 LGHDT, CDR2 YNNKEL (reference sequence). The CDR3 has 19 residues. V lost 3 bases to trimming and J lost 0 bases; unmatched junction nucleotides: 9. In nucleotides, the CDR3 is TGTGCCAGCAGCCACAGAGGACTAGCGGGGTGGAGCTCCTACAATGAGCAGTTCTTC. It specifies CASSHRGLAGWSSYNEQFF.

V usage is TRBV7-2 and J usage is TRBJ2-3; 9 nucleotides line up with TRBD2. Unmatched junction bases numbered 5, after V lost 5 bases and J lost 5 bases. In germline, CDR1 is SGHTA, CDR2 FQGNSA. CDR3 size: 14 residues. This CDR3 reads CASSDLAGIDTQYF. The CDR3 nucleotides are TGTGCCAGCAGCGACCTAGCGGGGATAGATACGCAGTATTTT.

Note on this clonotype: Since a much larger clone is just one base distant, this may be a read error. The V gene is TRBV20-1, the J gene TRBJ2-1; weak D call: TRBD2 (7 bases). Per the germline V gene, CDR1 is DFQATT and CDR2 is SNEGSKA (reference sequence). Trimming cost V 3 bases and J 0 bases, with 9 bases left between them. This CDR3 is 14 amino acids long. The CDR3 nucleotides are TGCAGTGCTAGCGGGGGGCGCTCCTACAATGAGCAGTTCTTC. This sequence encodes CSASGGRSYNEQFF.

The V and J genes are TRBV12-3 or TRBV12-4 and TRBJ2-1, with a weak D call TRBD2 (6 bases). CDR3 length: 13 residues. Between the trimmed V and J ends, which lost 5 bases and 8 bases, there was a span of 13 bases. CDR3 residues: CASSPGVYYEQFF. The CDR3 nucleotides read TGTGCCAGCAGTCCGGGGGTTTACTATGAGCAGTTCTTC.

This chain uses TRBV19 with TRBJ2-1; D may be TRBD1 (5 bases). CDR1 and CDR2 (germline): LNHDA, SQIVND (reference sequence). Trimming took off 6 bases at V and 9 bases at J, with 18 bases between the two ends. The length of the CDR3 is 14 residues. This chain's CDR3 is CASSRALGAPEQFF. The CDR3 bases are TGTGCCAGTAGCCGAGCTTTAGGGGCACCTGAGCAGTTCTTC.

The V and J genes are TRBV29-1 and TRBJ2-7, with 7 bases lining up with TRBD1. There are 12 residues in the CDR3. The germline CDR1 and CDR2 sequences are SQVTM and ANQGSEA. J gave up 5 bases and V 4 bases, and 5 bases lay outside the gene matches. The CDR3 protein is CSVGQGVNEQYF. The CDR3 DNA reads as TGCAGCGTTGGACAGGGAGTCAACGAGCAGTACTTC.

V usage is TRBV7-2 and J usage is TRBJ2-7; 8 bases map to TRBD2. V lost 3 bases to trimming and J lost 6 bases; unmatched junction nucleotides: 7. The CDR3 length is 14 residues. CDR1 and CDR2 (germline): SGHTA, FQGNSA. Here the CDR3 reads CASSFSDREGEQYF. CDR3 coding DNA: TGTGCCAGCAGCTTTTCCGATCGGGAGGGCGAGCAGTACTTC.

This clonotype was detected only a few times. CDR3 in amino acids: CAISATGSTEAFF. The CDR3, as DNA: TGTGCCATCAGTGCTACAGGGTCCACTGAAGCTTTCTTT. The genes are TRBV10-3 and TRBJ1-1; a weak D match, TRBD1 (6 bases). The germline gives CDR1 ENHRY, CDR2 SYGVKD. Trimming took off 4 bases at V and 4 bases at J, with 10 bases between the two ends. This CDR3 contains 13 residues.

This clonotype showed up just a few times. This chain connects TRBV15 to TRBJ2-2; D gene unclear. From germline, CDR1 is LNHNV and CDR2 YYDKDF (reference sequence). The CDR3 spans 15 residues. With 6 bases removed from V and 3 bases from J, the gap between germline ends came to 14 bases. DNA of the CDR3: TGTGCCACCAGTAAGGAGCGCGGATACACCGGGGAGCTGTTTTTT. Its protein product is CATSKERGYTGELFF.

V is TRBV4-1 and J is TRBJ2-2; 7 bases match TRBD2. The CDR3 totals 17 residues. J lost 0 bases, V lost 1 base, and 5 bases had no gene match. Germline loops: CDR1 MGHRA, CDR2 YSYEKL. CDR3 loop: CASSQARGGTNTGELFF. CDR3 nucleotides: TGCGCCAGCAGCCAAGCTCGCGGGGGAACGAACACCGGGGAGCTGTTTTTT.

The chain employs TRBV11-2 and TRBJ2-1; unclear D gene. CDR3 size: 13 residues. Germline V gives CDR1 SGHAT, CDR2 FQNNGV. The germline V and J ends were trimmed by 3 bases and 5 bases, with 8 bases remaining between them. This CDR3 is CASSFSRDNEQFF. The CDR3 nucleotides read TGTGCCAGCAGCTTTAGTAGGGACAATGAGCAGTTCTTC.

This rearrangement joins TRBV15 to TRBJ1-1, with D unresolved. The germline V gene has CDR1 LNHNV and CDR2 YYDKDF (reference sequence). With 1 base removed from V and 3 bases from J, the gap between germline ends came to 3 bases. There are 12 residues in the CDR3. The CDR3 region has the DNA TGTGCCACCAGCAGAGTTGACACTGAAGCTTTCTTT. Amino acids: CATSRVDTEAFF.

This clonotype was counted ten times or more. This chain connects TRBV10-2 to TRBJ2-1, with 10 bases aligning to TRBD2. Germline values: CDR1 WSHSY, CDR2 SAAADI. The V gene end was trimmed by 6 bases and the J gene end by 8 bases; junction bases not matched to a gene: 19. The CDR3 runs 18 residues. As DNA, the CDR3 is TGCGCCAGCAGGACCGGACTGGGACTAGCGTCCTCCCGGGATGAGCAGTTCTTC. Its translation: CASRTGLGLASSRDEQFF.